A selection of T cell receptor beta chains follows, all from one sample in a study of blood T cell repertoires in COVID-19. This table comes from immunoSEQ multiplex PCR, and its TCRdb copy is limited to in-frame clones, with some not included. The sample has 100,000 to 150,000 clones, 85% seen once. Source material: peripheral blood. The origin of the receptors is a woman aged 80 or over with COVID-19, enrolled during active disease. Both conserved end residues are part of each CDR3. Each record gives: D gene, V gene, J gene, clone size, CDR3 protein, CDR3 DNA. D genes are given only for firm matches. Only part of the rows carry a size: once, few, many, or a class if the clone is expanded.

d_call: TRBD1; v_call: TRBV6-2/TRBV6-3; j_call: TRBJ2-2; clone_size: -; cdr3_aa: CASSSGQGDTGELFF; cdr3_nt: TGTGCCAGCAGTTCGGGACAGGGAGACACCGGGGAGCTGTTTTTT
d_call: -; v_call: TRBV6-2/TRBV6-3; j_call: TRBJ2-2; clone_size: -; cdr3_aa: CASSFRGITGELFF; cdr3_nt: TGTGCCAGCAGTTTTAGGGGTATCACCGGGGAGCTGTTTTTT
d_call: -; v_call: TRBV29-1; j_call: TRBJ2-7; clone_size: once; cdr3_aa: CSVEETAYEQYF; cdr3_nt: TGCAGCGTTGAAGAGACAGCCTACGAGCAGTACTTC
d_call: -; v_call: TRBV19; j_call: TRBJ2-3; clone_size: -; cdr3_aa: CASSIDRGRDTQYF; cdr3_nt: TGTGCCAGTAGTATAGACAGGGGCCGAGATACGCAGTATTTT
d_call: TRBD1; v_call: TRBV7-2; j_call: TRBJ1-4; clone_size: -; cdr3_aa: CASSADRGRSEKLFF; cdr3_nt: TGTGCCAGCAGCGCGGACAGGGGGCGGAGTGAAAAACTGTTTTTT
d_call: -; v_call: TRBV7-8; j_call: TRBJ1-3; clone_size: -; cdr3_aa: CASSVQGTGNTIYF; cdr3_nt: TGTGCCAGCAGCGTACAGGGAACGGGAAACACCATATATTTT
d_call: TRBD2; v_call: TRBV28; j_call: TRBJ2-7; clone_size: -; cdr3_aa: CASGLAGVTYEQYF; cdr3_nt: TGTGCCAGCGGCTTAGCGGGAGTGACCTACGAGCAGTACTTC
d_call: -; v_call: TRBV24-1; j_call: TRBJ1-5; clone_size: -; cdr3_aa: CATSDSPGKDGNQPQHF; cdr3_nt: TGTGCCACCAGTGATTCCCCGGGAAAAGACGGCAATCAGCCCCAGCATTTT
d_call: TRBD1; v_call: TRBV13; j_call: TRBJ1-1; clone_size: -; cdr3_aa: CASSYGQGDTEAFF; cdr3_nt: TGTGCCAGCAGCTACGGACAGGGAGACACTGAAGCTTTCTTT
d_call: -; v_call: TRBV28; j_call: TRBJ1-1; clone_size: -; cdr3_aa: CASRDVRASEAFF; cdr3_nt: TGTGCCAGCAGGGACGTCAGGGCCTCCGAAGCTTTCTTT
d_call: TRBD1; v_call: TRBV11-2; j_call: TRBJ2-1; clone_size: -; cdr3_aa: CASSPDRVGDEQFF; cdr3_nt: TGTGCCAGCAGCCCGGACAGGGTCGGGGATGAGCAGTTCTTC
d_call: TRBD2; v_call: TRBV7-8; j_call: TRBJ2-1; clone_size: -; cdr3_aa: CASSLIAGAGGYNEQFF; cdr3_nt: TGTGCCAGCAGCTTAATAGCGGGAGCCGGGGGGTACAATGAGCAGTTCTTC
d_call: TRBD1; v_call: TRBV6-2/TRBV6-3; j_call: TRBJ2-7; clone_size: -; cdr3_aa: CASSLGTGESYEQYF; cdr3_nt: TGTGCCAGCAGTTTGGGGACAGGGGAATCCTACGAGCAGTACTTC
d_call: TRBD2; v_call: TRBV18; j_call: TRBJ2-7; clone_size: -; cdr3_aa: CASSPRAGEVWVQYF; cdr3_nt: TGTGCCAGCTCACCACGAGCGGGAGAAGTTTGGGTGCAGTACTTC
d_call: TRBD1; v_call: TRBV10-3; j_call: TRBJ1-2; clone_size: -; cdr3_aa: CATTGASLIYGYTF; cdr3_nt: TGTGCCACGACAGGGGCCAGTCTTATCTATGGCTACACCTTC
d_call: TRBD1; v_call: TRBV5-4; j_call: TRBJ2-7; clone_size: -; cdr3_aa: CASSLVAGQGAYEQYF; cdr3_nt: TGTGCCAGCAGCTTGGTTGCGGGACAGGGGGCCTACGAGCAGTACTTC
d_call: TRBD2; v_call: TRBV28; j_call: TRBJ2-3; clone_size: few; cdr3_aa: CASSYSGRPPDTQYF; cdr3_nt: TGTGCCAGCAGCTATAGCGGGAGGCCCCCAGATACGCAGTATTTT
d_call: TRBD1; v_call: TRBV7-9; j_call: TRBJ1-1; clone_size: once; cdr3_aa: CASSPDRGWNTEAFF; cdr3_nt: TGTGCCAGCAGCCCAGACAGGGGCTGGAACACTGAAGCTTTCTTT
d_call: TRBD1; v_call: TRBV14; j_call: TRBJ2-2; clone_size: few; cdr3_aa: CASRPGQGSTGELFF; cdr3_nt: TGTGCCAGCAGACCGGGACAGGGGTCCACCGGGGAGCTGTTTTTT
d_call: -; v_call: TRBV27; j_call: TRBJ1-1; clone_size: -; cdr3_aa: CASSALTGPNTEAFF; cdr3_nt: TGTGCCAGCAGTGCACTAACAGGGCCGAACACTGAAGCTTTCTTT
d_call: -; v_call: TRBV19; j_call: TRBJ2-7; clone_size: -; cdr3_aa: CASSIGGTESYEQYF; cdr3_nt: TGTGCCAGTAGTATAGGCGGGACAGAGAGCTACGAGCAGTACTTC
d_call: -; v_call: TRBV7-9; j_call: TRBJ1-6; clone_size: -; cdr3_aa: CASSLTLGADSPLHF; cdr3_nt: TGTGCCAGCAGCTTAACGCTGGGGGCTGATTCACCCCTCCACTTT
d_call: -; v_call: TRBV28; j_call: TRBJ1-6; clone_size: -; cdr3_aa: CASSFPRDNSPLHF; cdr3_nt: TGTGCCAGCAGTTTCCCCAGGGATAATTCACCCCTCCACTTT
d_call: TRBD1; v_call: TRBV19; j_call: TRBJ1-4; clone_size: -; cdr3_aa: CASSISQGTNEKLFF; cdr3_nt: TGTGCCAGTAGTATATCACAGGGGACTAATGAAAAACTGTTTTTT
d_call: -; v_call: TRBV20-1; j_call: TRBJ2-7; clone_size: -; cdr3_aa: CSAQLVYEQYF; cdr3_nt: TGCAGTGCACAACTAGTTTACGAGCAGTACTTC
d_call: -; v_call: TRBV27; j_call: TRBJ2-2; clone_size: -; cdr3_aa: CASSLGRTGELFF; cdr3_nt: TGTGCCAGCAGTTTAGGGAGGACCGGGGAGCTGTTTTTT
d_call: TRBD1; v_call: TRBV28; j_call: TRBJ1-1; clone_size: -; cdr3_aa: CASSYRQGSEAFF; cdr3_nt: TGTGCCAGCAGCTACCGACAGGGAAGTGAAGCTTTCTTT
d_call: -; v_call: TRBV4-3; j_call: TRBJ1-2; clone_size: -; cdr3_aa: CASSPDTDGSYTF; cdr3_nt: TGCGCCAGCAGTCCCGACACCGACGGATCCTACACCTTC
d_call: TRBD2; v_call: TRBV28; j_call: TRBJ2-3; clone_size: -; cdr3_aa: CASSPSGNTQYF; cdr3_nt: TGTGCCAGCAGTCCCAGCGGGAATACGCAGTATTTT
d_call: TRBD1; v_call: TRBV6-2/TRBV6-3; j_call: TRBJ2-7; clone_size: -; cdr3_aa: CASSWTGLTYEQYF; cdr3_nt: TGTGCCAGCAGTTGGACAGGTCTTACCTACGAGCAGTACTTC
d_call: -; v_call: TRBV21-1; j_call: TRBJ2-2; clone_size: -; cdr3_aa: CASSPAGTRANTGELFF; cdr3_nt: TGTGCCAGCAGCCCGGCAGGGACTAGAGCAAACACCGGGGAGCTGTTTTTT
d_call: -; v_call: TRBV19; j_call: TRBJ1-1; clone_size: once; cdr3_aa: CASSNPVGHTEAFF; cdr3_nt: TGTGCCAGTAGCAACCCAGTGGGGCATACTGAAGCTTTCTTT
d_call: TRBD2; v_call: TRBV18; j_call: TRBJ2-1; clone_size: -; cdr3_aa: CASSQGGTSGSMDEQFF; cdr3_nt: TGTGCCAGCTCCCAGGGGGGGACTAGCGGGAGTATGGATGAGCAGTTCTTC
d_call: -; v_call: TRBV25-1; j_call: TRBJ2-1; clone_size: -; cdr3_aa: CASSPRDSVYNEQFF; cdr3_nt: TGTGCCAGCAGCCCTCGGGACTCCGTTTACAATGAGCAGTTCTTC
d_call: TRBD1; v_call: TRBV6-5; j_call: TRBJ2-2; clone_size: once; cdr3_aa: CASRDRATGELFF; cdr3_nt: TGTGCCAGCAGGGACAGGGCCACCGGGGAGCTGTTTTTT
d_call: -; v_call: TRBV28; j_call: TRBJ2-7; clone_size: -; cdr3_aa: CASSFGSLVYEQYF; cdr3_nt: TGTGCCAGCAGTTTTGGTTCGCTAGTCTACGAGCAGTACTTC
d_call: -; v_call: TRBV3-1/TRBV3-2; j_call: TRBJ2-1; clone_size: once; cdr3_aa: CASSQDRSSLNEQFF; cdr3_nt: TGTGCCAGCAGCCAAGACCGTTCTAGCCTAAATGAGCAGTTCTTC
d_call: -; v_call: TRBV9; j_call: TRBJ1-1; clone_size: -; cdr3_aa: CASSVAGLQNTEAFF; cdr3_nt: TGTGCCAGCAGCGTAGCAGGCCTACAAAACACTGAAGCTTTCTTT
d_call: -; v_call: TRBV4-3; j_call: TRBJ2-7; clone_size: -; cdr3_aa: CASSQATTRDYEQYF; cdr3_nt: TGCGCCAGCAGCCAAGCCACGACCCGGGACTACGAGCAGTACTTC
d_call: -; v_call: TRBV7-9; j_call: TRBJ1-1; clone_size: -; cdr3_aa: CASSLAGGTDTEAFF; cdr3_nt: TGTGCCAGCAGCTTAGCTGGGGGGACGGACACTGAAGCTTTCTTT
d_call: TRBD2; v_call: TRBV28; j_call: TRBJ2-1; clone_size: -; cdr3_aa: CASSLSLAGTAENEQFF; cdr3_nt: TGTGCCAGCAGTTTATCGCTAGCGGGGACAGCTGAGAATGAGCAGTTCTTC
d_call: -; v_call: TRBV7-2; j_call: TRBJ2-7; clone_size: -; cdr3_aa: CASSSPTKYEQYF; cdr3_nt: TGTGCCAGCAGCTCACCGACTAAATACGAGCAGTACTTC
d_call: TRBD2; v_call: TRBV7-2; j_call: TRBJ2-3; clone_size: -; cdr3_aa: CASSLAGLATDTQYF; cdr3_nt: TGTGCCAGCAGCCTAGCGGGACTAGCGACAGATACGCAGTATTTT
d_call: TRBD2; v_call: TRBV5-4; j_call: TRBJ2-3; clone_size: -; cdr3_aa: CASSFRLAGSTDTQYF; cdr3_nt: TGTGCCAGCAGCTTTCGACTAGCCGGTAGCACAGATACGCAGTATTTT
d_call: -; v_call: TRBV4-1; j_call: TRBJ1-5; clone_size: -; cdr3_aa: CASSQEGGNQPQHF; cdr3_nt: TGCGCCAGCAGCCAAGAGGGGGGTAATCAGCCCCAGCATTTT
d_call: TRBD1; v_call: TRBV4-3; j_call: TRBJ1-2; clone_size: few; cdr3_aa: CASSQADRPYTF; cdr3_nt: TGCGCCAGCAGCCAAGCGGACAGGCCCTACACCTTC
d_call: -; v_call: TRBV27; j_call: TRBJ1-3; clone_size: -; cdr3_aa: CASRSQGRSGNTIYF; cdr3_nt: TGTGCCAGCAGATCACAGGGTCGGTCTGGAAACACCATATATTTT
d_call: TRBD1; v_call: TRBV5-1; j_call: TRBJ1-6; clone_size: -; cdr3_aa: CASSILPTGVDSPLHF; cdr3_nt: TGCGCCAGCAGCATACTACCGACAGGGGTGGATTCACCCCTCCACTTT
d_call: TRBD2; v_call: TRBV29-1; j_call: TRBJ2-1; clone_size: -; cdr3_aa: CSAGLADNEQFF; cdr3_nt: TGCAGCGCTGGACTAGCGGACAATGAGCAGTTCTTC